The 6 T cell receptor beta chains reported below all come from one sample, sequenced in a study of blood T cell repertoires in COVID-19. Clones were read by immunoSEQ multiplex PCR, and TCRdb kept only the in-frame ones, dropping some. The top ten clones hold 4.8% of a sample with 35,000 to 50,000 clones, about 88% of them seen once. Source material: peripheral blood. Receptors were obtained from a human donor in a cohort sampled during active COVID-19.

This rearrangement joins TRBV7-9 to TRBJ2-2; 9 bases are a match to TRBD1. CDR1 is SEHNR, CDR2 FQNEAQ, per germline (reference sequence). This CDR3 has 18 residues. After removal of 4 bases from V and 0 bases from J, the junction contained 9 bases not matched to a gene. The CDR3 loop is CASSSTQGQGTNTGELFF. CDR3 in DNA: TGTGCCAGCAGCTCCACACAGGGACAGGGAACGAACACCGGGGAGCTGTTTTTT.

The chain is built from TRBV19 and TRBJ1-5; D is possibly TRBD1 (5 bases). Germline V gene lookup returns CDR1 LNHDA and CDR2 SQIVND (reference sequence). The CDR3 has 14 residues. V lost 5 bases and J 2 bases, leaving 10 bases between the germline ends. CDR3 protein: CASSLQGGNQPQHF. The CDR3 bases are TGTGCCAGTAGTCTTCAGGGTGGCAATCAGCCCCAGCATTTT.

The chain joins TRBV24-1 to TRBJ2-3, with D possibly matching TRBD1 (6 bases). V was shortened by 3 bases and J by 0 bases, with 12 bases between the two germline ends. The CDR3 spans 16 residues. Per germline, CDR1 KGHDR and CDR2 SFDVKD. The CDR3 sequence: CATSDPGQSSTDTQYF. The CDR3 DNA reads TGTGCCACCAGTGATCCGGGACAATCTAGCACAGATACGCAGTATTTT.

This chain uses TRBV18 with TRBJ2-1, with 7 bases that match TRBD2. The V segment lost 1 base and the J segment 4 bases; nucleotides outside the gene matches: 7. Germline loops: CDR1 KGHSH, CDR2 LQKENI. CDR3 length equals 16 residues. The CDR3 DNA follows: TGTGCCAGCTCACCACTGGGAGGGGACTTTTACAATGAGCAGTTCTTC. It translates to CASSPLGGDFYNEQFF.

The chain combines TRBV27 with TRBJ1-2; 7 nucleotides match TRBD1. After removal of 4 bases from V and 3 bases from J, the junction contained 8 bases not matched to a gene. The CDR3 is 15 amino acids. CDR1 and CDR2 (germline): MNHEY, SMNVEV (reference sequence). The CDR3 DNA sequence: TGTGCCAGCAGTTATCGGGACAGATCTTACTATGGCTACACCTTC. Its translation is CASSYRDRSYYGYTF.

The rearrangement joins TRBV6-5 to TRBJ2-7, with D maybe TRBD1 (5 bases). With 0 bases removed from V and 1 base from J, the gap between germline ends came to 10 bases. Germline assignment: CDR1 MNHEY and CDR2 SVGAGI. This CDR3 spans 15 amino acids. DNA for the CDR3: TGTGCCAGCAGTTACTCAGCGACAGATTCCTACGAGCAGTACTTC. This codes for CASSYSATDSYEQYF.